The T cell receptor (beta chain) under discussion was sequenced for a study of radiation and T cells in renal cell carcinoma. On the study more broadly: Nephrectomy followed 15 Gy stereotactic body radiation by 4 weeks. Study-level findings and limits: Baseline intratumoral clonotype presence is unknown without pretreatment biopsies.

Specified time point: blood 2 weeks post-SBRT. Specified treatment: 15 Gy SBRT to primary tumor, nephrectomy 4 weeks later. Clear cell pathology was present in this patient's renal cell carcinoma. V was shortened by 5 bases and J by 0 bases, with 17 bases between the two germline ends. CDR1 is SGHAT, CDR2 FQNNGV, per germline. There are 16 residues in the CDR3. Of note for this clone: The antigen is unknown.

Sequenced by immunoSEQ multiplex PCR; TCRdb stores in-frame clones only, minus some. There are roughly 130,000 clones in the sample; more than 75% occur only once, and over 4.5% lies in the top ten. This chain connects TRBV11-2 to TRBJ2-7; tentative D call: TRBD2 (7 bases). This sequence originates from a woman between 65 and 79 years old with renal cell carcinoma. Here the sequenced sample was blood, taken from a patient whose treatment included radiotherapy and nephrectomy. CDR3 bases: TGTGCCAGCAGCCCGAAGGGGGGGCCAACCTCCTACGAGCAGTACTTC. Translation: CASSPKGGPTSYEQYF.